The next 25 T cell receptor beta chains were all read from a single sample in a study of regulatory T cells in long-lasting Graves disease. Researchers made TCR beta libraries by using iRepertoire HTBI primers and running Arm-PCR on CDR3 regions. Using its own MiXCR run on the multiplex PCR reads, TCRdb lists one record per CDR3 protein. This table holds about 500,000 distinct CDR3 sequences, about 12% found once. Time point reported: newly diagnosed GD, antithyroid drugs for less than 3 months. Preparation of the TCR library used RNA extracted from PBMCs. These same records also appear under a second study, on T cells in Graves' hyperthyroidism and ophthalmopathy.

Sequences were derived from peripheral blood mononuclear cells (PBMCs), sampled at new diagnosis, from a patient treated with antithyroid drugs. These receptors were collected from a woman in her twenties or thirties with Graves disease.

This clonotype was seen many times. The CDR3 DNA is TGTGCCAGCAGCGGGACAGGGGGGCTCTATGGCTACACCTTC. It codes for CASSGTGGLYGYTF. The chain joins TRBV9 to TRBJ1-2, with 10 bases fitting TRBD1. From germline, CDR1 is SGDLS and CDR2 YYNGEE. This CDR3 contains 14 residues. V was clipped by 3 bases and J by 4 bases; unmatched bases: 3.

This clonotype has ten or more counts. DNA of the CDR3: TGCAGTGCTAGAGATCTTGCAGCAGATACGCAGTATTTT. Its protein is CSARDLAADTQYF. The chain employs TRBV20-1 and TRBJ2-3; no clear D. CDR1 is DFQATT, CDR2 SNEGSKA, per germline (reference sequence). Trimming removed 0 bases from V and 4 bases from J, with 8 bases in between. The CDR3 has 13 amino acids.

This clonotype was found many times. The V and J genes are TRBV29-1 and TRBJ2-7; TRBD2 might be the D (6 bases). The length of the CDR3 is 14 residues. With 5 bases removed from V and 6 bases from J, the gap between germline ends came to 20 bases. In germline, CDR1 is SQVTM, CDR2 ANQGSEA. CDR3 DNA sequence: TGCAGCGTTCGGGTCAACCAACTGGGGGGCGAGCAGTACTTC. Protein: CSVRVNQLGGEQYF.

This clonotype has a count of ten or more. CDR3 loop: CSARDFSGQGNYEQYF. The DNA for the CDR3 is TGCAGTGCTAGAGATTTTTCGGGACAGGGGAACTACGAGCAGTACTTC. This sequence joins TRBV20-1 and TRBJ2-7, with 10 bases aligning to TRBD1. The germline V gene encodes CDR1 DFQATT and CDR2 SNEGSKA (reference sequence). The CDR3 loop spans 16 amino acids. V dropped 0 bases and J dropped 3; count of bases not matched to a gene: 8.

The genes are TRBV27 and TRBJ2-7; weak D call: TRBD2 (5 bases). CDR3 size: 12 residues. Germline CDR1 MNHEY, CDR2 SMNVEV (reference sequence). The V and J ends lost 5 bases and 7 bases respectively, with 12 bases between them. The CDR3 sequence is CASSLIGKEQYF. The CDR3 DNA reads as TGTGCCAGCAGTCTAATCGGGAAGGAGCAGTACTTC.

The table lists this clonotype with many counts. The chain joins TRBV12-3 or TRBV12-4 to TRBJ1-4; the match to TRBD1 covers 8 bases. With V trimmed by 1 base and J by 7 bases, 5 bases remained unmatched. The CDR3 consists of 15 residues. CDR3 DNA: TGTGCCAGCAGTTTAGGCAGGGGGCTTAGTGAAAAACTGTTTTTT. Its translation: CASSLGRGLSEKLFF.

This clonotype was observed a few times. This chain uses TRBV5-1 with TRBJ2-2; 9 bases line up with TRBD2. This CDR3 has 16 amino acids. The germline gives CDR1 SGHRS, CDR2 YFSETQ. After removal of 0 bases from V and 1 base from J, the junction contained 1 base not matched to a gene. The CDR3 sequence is CASSLELAGNTGELFF. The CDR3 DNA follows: TGCGCCAGCAGCTTGGAACTAGCGGGGAACACCGGGGAGCTGTTTTTT. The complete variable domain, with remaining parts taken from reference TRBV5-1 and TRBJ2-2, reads KAGVTQTPRYLIKTRGQQVTLSCSPISGHRSVSWYQQTPGQGLQFLFEYFSETQRNKGNFPGRFSGRQFSNSRSEMNVSTLELGDSALYLCASSLELAGNTGELFFGEGSRLTVL.

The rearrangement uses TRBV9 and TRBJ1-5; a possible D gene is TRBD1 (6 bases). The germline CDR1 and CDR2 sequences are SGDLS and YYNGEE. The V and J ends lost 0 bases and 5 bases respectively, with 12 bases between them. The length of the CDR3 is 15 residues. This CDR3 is CASSVGTAVDQPQHF. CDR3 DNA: TGTGCCAGCAGCGTAGGGACAGCAGTTGATCAGCCCCAGCATTTT.

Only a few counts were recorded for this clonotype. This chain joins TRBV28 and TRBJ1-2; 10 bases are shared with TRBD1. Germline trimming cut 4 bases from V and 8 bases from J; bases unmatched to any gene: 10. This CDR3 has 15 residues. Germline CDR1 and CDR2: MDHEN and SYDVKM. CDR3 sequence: CASSSVGTGERGYTF. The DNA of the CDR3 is TGTGCCAGCAGTTCTGTTGGGACAGGGGAGAGGGGCTACACCTTC.

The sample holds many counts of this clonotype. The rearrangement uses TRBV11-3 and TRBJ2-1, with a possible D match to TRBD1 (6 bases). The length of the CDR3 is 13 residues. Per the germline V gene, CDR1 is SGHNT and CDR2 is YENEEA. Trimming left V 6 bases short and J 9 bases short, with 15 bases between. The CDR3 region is CASSPLDRSEQFF. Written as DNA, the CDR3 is TGTGCCAGCAGTCCACTCGACAGGAGTGAGCAGTTCTTC.

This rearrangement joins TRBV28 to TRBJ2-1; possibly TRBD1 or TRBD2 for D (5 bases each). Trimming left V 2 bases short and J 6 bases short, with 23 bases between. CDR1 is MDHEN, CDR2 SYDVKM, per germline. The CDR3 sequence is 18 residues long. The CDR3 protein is CASSLRAPGPMWFNEQFF. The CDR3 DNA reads TGTGCCAGCAGTTTAAGGGCACCGGGACCAATGTGGTTCAATGAGCAGTTCTTC. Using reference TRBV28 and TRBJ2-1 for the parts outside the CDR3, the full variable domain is DVKVTQSSRYLVKRTGEKVFLECVQDMDHENMFWYRQDPGLGLRLIYFSYDVKMKEKGDIPEGYSVSREKKERFSLILESASTNQTSMYLCASSLRAPGPMWFNEQFFGPGTRLTVL.

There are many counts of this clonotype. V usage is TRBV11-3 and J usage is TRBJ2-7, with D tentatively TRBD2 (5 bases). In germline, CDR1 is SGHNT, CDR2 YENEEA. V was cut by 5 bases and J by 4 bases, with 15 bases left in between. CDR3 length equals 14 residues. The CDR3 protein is CASSPAWGDYEQYF. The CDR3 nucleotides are TGTGCCAGCAGCCCGGCGTGGGGAGATTACGAGCAGTACTTC.

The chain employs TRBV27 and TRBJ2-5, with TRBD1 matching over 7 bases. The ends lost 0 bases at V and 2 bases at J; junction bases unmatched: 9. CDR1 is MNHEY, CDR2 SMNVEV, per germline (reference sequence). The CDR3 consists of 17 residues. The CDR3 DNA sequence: TGTGCCAGCAGTTTATCGTTTTCAGGGACAGTTCAAGAGACCCAGTACTTC. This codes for CASSLSFSGTVQETQYF.

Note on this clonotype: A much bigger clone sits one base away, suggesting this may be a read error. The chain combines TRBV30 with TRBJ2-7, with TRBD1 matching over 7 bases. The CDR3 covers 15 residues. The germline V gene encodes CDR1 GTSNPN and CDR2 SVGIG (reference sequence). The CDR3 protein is CAWSAKQGISYGQYF. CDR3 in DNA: TGTGCCTGGAGTGCAAAACAGGGGATTTCCTACGGGCAGTACTTC. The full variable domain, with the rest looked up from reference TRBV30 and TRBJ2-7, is SQTIHQWPATLVQPVGSPLSLECTVEGTSNPNLYWYRQAAGRGLQLLFYSVGIGQISSEVPQNLSASRPQDRQFILSSKKLLLSDSGFYLCAWSAKQGISYGQYFGPGTRLTVT.

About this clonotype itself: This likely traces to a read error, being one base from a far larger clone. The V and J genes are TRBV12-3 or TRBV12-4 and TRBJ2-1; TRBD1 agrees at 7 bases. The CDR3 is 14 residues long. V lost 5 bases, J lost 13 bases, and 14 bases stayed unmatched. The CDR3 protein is CASSPYGTEETQFF. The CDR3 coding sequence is TGTGCCAGCAGTCCTTACGGGACAGAAGAGACCCAGTTCTTC.

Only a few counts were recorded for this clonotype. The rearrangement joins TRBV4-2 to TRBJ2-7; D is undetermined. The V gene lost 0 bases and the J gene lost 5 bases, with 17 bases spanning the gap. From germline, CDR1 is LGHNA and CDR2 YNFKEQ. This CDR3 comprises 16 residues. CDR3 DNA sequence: TGTGCCAGCAGCCAAGATTATTTCGGCAGGCTGAACGAGCAGTACTTC. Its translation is CASSQDYFGRLNEQYF.

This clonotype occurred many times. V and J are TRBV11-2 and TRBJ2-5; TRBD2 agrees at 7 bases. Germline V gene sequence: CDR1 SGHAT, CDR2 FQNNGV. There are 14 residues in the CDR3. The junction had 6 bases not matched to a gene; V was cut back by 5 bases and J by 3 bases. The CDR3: CASSPGLVEETQYF. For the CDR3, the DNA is TGTGCCAGCAGCCCCGGACTAGTTGAAGAGACCCAGTACTTC.

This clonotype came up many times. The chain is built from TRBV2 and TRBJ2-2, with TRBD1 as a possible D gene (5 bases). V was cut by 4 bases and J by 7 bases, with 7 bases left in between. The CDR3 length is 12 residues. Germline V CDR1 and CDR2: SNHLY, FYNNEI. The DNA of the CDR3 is TGTGCCAGCAGTGCGCAGGGCGGGGAGCTGTTTTTT. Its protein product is CASSAQGGELFF.

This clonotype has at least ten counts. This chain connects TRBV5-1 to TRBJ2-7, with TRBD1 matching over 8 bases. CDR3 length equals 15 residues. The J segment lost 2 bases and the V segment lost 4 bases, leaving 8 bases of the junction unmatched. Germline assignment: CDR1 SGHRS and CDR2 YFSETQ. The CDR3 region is CASSDWTGRAYEQYF. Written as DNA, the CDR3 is TGCGCCAGCAGCGACTGGACAGGGAGAGCCTACGAGCAGTACTTC.

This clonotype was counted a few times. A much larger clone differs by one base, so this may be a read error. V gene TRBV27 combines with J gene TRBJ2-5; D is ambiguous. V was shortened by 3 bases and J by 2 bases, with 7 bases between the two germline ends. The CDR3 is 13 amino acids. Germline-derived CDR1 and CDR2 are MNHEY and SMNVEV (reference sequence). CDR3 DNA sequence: TGTGCCAGCAGTTTTTACGGTCAAGAGACCCAGTACTTC. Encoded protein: CASSFYGQETQYF.

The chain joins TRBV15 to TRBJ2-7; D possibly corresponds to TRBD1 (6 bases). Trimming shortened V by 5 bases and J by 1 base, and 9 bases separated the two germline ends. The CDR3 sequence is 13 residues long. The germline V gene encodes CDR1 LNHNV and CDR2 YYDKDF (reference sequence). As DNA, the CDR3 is TGTGCCACCAGCGGTACAGGGTCCTACGAGCAGTACTTC. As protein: CATSGTGSYEQYF.

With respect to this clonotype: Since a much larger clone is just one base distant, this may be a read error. The CDR3, as DNA: TGTGACAGCTCACCCCGGGACAGTGCCTATAATTCACCCCTCCACTTT. It translates to CDSSPRDSAYNSPLHF. V and J are TRBV18 and TRBJ1-6, with 7 positions matching TRBD1. CDR1 and CDR2 (germline): KGHSH, LQKENI. The CDR3 length is 16 residues.

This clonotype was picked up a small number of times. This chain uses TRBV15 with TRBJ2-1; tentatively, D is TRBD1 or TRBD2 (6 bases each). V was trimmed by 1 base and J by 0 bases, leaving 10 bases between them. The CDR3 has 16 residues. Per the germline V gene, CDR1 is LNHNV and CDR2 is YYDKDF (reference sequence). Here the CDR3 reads CATSRGRGSSYNEQFF. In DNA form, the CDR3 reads TGTGCCACCAGCAGAGGGAGGGGGAGCTCCTACAATGAGCAGTTCTTC.

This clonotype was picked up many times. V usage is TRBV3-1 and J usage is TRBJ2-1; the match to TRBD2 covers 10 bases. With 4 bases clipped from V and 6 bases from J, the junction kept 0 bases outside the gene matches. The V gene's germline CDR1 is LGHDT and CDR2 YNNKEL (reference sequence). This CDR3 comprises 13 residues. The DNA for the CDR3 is TGTGCCAGCAGCCGGACTAGCGGCAATGAGCAGTTCTTC. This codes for CASSRTSGNEQFF.

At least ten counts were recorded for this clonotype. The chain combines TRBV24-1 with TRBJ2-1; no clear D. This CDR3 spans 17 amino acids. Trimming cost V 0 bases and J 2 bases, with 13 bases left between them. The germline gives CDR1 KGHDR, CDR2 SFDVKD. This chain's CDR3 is CATSDLGSEGPYNEQFF. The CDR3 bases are TGTGCCACCAGTGATTTGGGCAGCGAAGGTCCCTACAATGAGCAGTTCTTC.